One and the same sample provided the 4 T cell receptor beta chains below, sequenced in a study of OX40 agonist ivuxolimab in advanced cancers. Library preparation used the immunoSEQ multiplex PCR assay. As stored in TCRdb, this immuneACCESS dataset retains in-frame rearrangements with V and J assigned. A fraction of the clones does not appear; measured against another copy, unresolved V genes explain less than half of the discrepancy, and the remainder lacks a known reason. The sample data list about 64,000 clones, and about 87% of these were observed just once. The ten most abundant clones make up approximately 0.67% of the sample. This specimen was CD4+ or CD8+ T cells sorted from blood, taken in a trial of the OX40 agonist ivuxolimab. These receptors were taken from an adult with an advanced solid tumor such as melanoma, head and neck, liver or kidney cancer.

This clone was seen a few times. The V call is TRBV7-3, the J call TRBJ2-2; D is undetermined. Trimming took off 8 bases at V and 0 bases at J, with 7 bases between the two ends. Germline lookup yields CDR1 SGHTA and CDR2 FQGTGA. The CDR3 spans 13 residues. CDR3 residues: CASGVANTGELFF. In DNA, the CDR3 is TGTGCCAGCGGCGTTGCGAACACCGGGGAGCTGTTTTTT. Variable domain in full (rest from reference TRBV7-3 and TRBJ2-2): GAGVSQTPSNKVTEKGKYVELRCDPISGHTALYWYRQSLGQGPEFLIYFQGTGAADDSGLPNDRFFAVRPEGSVSTLKIQRTERGDSAVYLCASGVANTGELFFGEGSRLTVL.

The rearrangement links TRBV30 to TRBJ2-5, with 10 bases aligning to TRBD1. There are 15 residues in the CDR3. Trimming at V came to 4 bases and at J to 5 bases, leaving 10 bases not matched to a gene. CDR1 is GTSNPN and CDR2 is SVGIG in the germline V gene (reference sequence). The CDR3 DNA follows: TGTGCCTGGACCTTGGGACAGGGGATGAGCGAGACCCAGTACTTC. Translation: CAWTLGQGMSETQYF.

This clone was found once. The V gene is TRBV6-1, the J gene TRBJ2-2; D is unclear. The germline V and J ends were trimmed by 10 bases and 3 bases, with 15 bases remaining between them. Germline V lookup: CDR1 MNHNS, CDR2 SASEGT. The CDR3 consists of 14 residues. The DNA of the CDR3 is TGTGCCACCAAATTGGAGTTTTACACCGGGGAGCTGTTTTTT. Amino acids: CATKLEFYTGELFF.

The V and J genes are TRBV9 and TRBJ2-2; no reliable D call. The V gene lost 0 bases and the J gene lost 6 bases, with 9 bases spanning the gap. The CDR3 runs to 14 residues. Germline CDR1 is SGDLS and CDR2 is YYNGEE. DNA for the CDR3: TGTGCCAGCAGCGTAGAGGGTGTCCCCGGGGAGCTGTTTTTT. It is translated as CASSVEGVPGELFF.